This T cell receptor (beta chain) was profiled in a study of CD8+ T cells in alopecia areata. For the study at large: A 6-month off-drug phase came after tofacitinib, which had lasted 6 to 18 months.

RNA was isolated and reverse transcribed to cDNA, the sequencing template. Assay used: immunoSEQ multiplex PCR; TCRdb lists only in-frame clones, some missing. The sample lists roughly 150,000 clones, less than 65% occurring once. V lost 2 bases and J lost 5, with 13 bases in between. CDR1 and CDR2 (germline): MNHNY, SVGAGI (reference sequence). The CDR3 sequence is 15 residues long. Here the sequenced sample was CD8+ T cells sorted from blood, taken at week 0. This clonotype was sampled from a human donor with alopecia areata. This sequence joins TRBV6-6 and TRBJ1-5, with D possibly being TRBD1 (5 bases). CDR3 loop: CASSYGGRLDQPQHF. The CDR3 region has the DNA TGTGCCAGCAGTTACGGGGGAAGGTTGGATCAGCCCCAGCATTTT.